The present T cell receptor (beta chain) was sequenced within a study of blood T cell repertoires in COVID-19. For the study at large: Nucleic acid was either cDNA or gDNA, and it came from T cells, B-cell-depleted T cells, or PBMCs.

Repertoires were generated with immunoSEQ multiplex PCR, while TCRdb's copy carries only in-frame clones and drops some. The repertoire holds approximately 96,000 clones, roughly nine tenths seen once, with less than 2% in the top ten. What was sequenced was peripheral blood. This TCR derives from a man in his sixties with acute or convalescent COVID-19.

The CDR3 protein is CASSYAGSAGKNIQYF. CDR3 nucleotide sequence: TGTGCCAGCAGTTACGCCGGCTCAGCGGGCAAAAACATTCAGTACTTC. This rearrangement joins TRBV6-2 or TRBV6-3 to TRBJ2-4, with a tentative D call TRBD2 (6 bases). The germline gives CDR1 MNHEY, CDR2 SVGEGT. The V end was cut by 2 bases, the J end by 3 bases, with 14 bases between. The CDR3 has 16 residues.